The rows below give T cell receptor beta chains drawn from one sample of a study of yellow fever vaccine responses in identical twins. MiXCR, applied by TCRdb to the RT-PCR reads, yields one record per CDR3 protein. The table has under 1,200 distinct CDR3 sequences, around 82% seen once. The material sequenced was T cells from blood (PBMCs), unsorted or a sorted subset (not recorded which), taken before or after yellow fever vaccination (not recorded which). These receptor sequences come from a female donor who received the yellow fever vaccine. Both conserved end residues are part of each CDR3. A D gene is named only where the DNA matches it firmly. Clone size, where shown, is once, few, many, or a class for clones that have expanded.

>TRBV15|.|TRBJ1-6|.
TGTGCCACCAGCAGAGATGTCACCAATTCACCCCTCCACTTT
CATSRDVTNSPLHF
>TRBV7-9|.|TRBJ1-1|TRBD1
TGTGCCAGCAGCTTCCGGGGGACAGGAACTTTCTTT
CASSFRGTGTFF
>TRBV5-6|.|TRBJ2-7|TRBD1
TGTGCCAGCAGCGGATCGGGACAGGGAGGGTACGAGCAGTACTTC
CASSGSGQGGYEQYF
>TRBV15|few|TRBJ1-5|.
TGTGCCACCAGCAGAGGGCTGATGGGGCAGACCTATAGCAATCAGCCCCAGCATTTT
CATSRGLMGQTYSNQPQHF
>TRBV27|.|TRBJ2-1|TRBD2
TGTGCCAGCAGTTCGTATAGCGGGGAAAGGGACAATGAGCAGTTCTTC
CASSSYSGERDNEQFF
>TRBV4-3|.|TRBJ1-1|.
TGCGCCAGCAGCCAAGAGGGGCAGAACACTGAAGCTTTCTTT
CASSQEGQNTEAFF
>TRBV20-1|.|TRBJ2-1|TRBD2
TGCAGTTCACGGACTAGCGGGAGTATTAACCCCAATGAGCAGTTCTTC
CSSRTSGSINPNEQFF
>TRBV6-5|.|TRBJ1-1|.
TGTGCCAGCAGTTACTCGTGGGGCGCGTGGACTGAAGCTTTCTTT
CASSYSWGAWTEAFF
>TRBV28|.|TRBJ1-2|TRBD1
TGTGCCAGCAGCCTCGGACAGGGCAACTATGGCTACACCTTC
CASSLGQGNYGYTF
>TRBV10-3|.|TRBJ2-1|.
TGTGCCATCAGTGAGTCGACTCAGGGGTCCTACAATGAGCAGTTCTTC
CAISESTQGSYNEQFF
>TRBV11-2|.|TRBJ2-3|.
TGTGCCAGCAGCTTAGTCTGGGGGACAGATACGCAGTATTTT
CASSLVWGTDTQYF
>TRBV5-4|.|TRBJ1-5|.
TGTGCCAGCAGCTTATCCGGTGTTCAGCCCCAGCATTTT
CASSLSGVQPQHF
>TRBV6-1|.|TRBJ2-1|.
TGTGCCAGCAGCACTGGGACTCCGAGCTCCTACAATGAGCAGTTCTTC
CASSTGTPSSYNEQFF
>TRBV7-7|.|TRBJ2-7|.
TGTGCTAGCAGCTTAGGATGGTCCTACGAGCAGTACTTC
CASSLGWSYEQYF
>TRBV5-5|once|TRBJ2-7|.
TGTGCCAGCAGCTCCAATGGCGAGCAGTACTTC
CASSSNGEQYF
>TRBV30|.|TRBJ1-1|TRBD1
TGTGCCTCGGGACAGGGTTCTGAAGCTTTCTTT
CASGQGSEAFF
>TRBV6-1|.|TRBJ1-5|.
TGTGCCAGAATTGGAGGGCCCAATCAGCCCCAGCATTTT
CARIGGPNQPQHF
>TRBV11-1|.|TRBJ2-1|.
TGTGCCAGCAGCTTAGTTACTGGGAGCTCCTACAATGAGCAGTTCTTC
CASSLVTGSSYNEQFF
>TRBV30|few|TRBJ1-3|.
TGTGCCTGGAGTGCGACAGAGGGAAACACCATATATTTT
CAWSATEGNTIYF
>TRBV11-3|.|TRBJ2-3|.
TGTGCCAGCAGCGCATCACAGCCAGGCACAGATACGCAGTATTTT
CASSASQPGTDTQYF
>TRBV4-1|.|TRBJ1-5|TRBD1
TGCGCCAGCAGCCAAGGCGGGACAGGGGGGAGCCAGCCCCAGCATTTT
CASSQGGTGGSQPQHF
>TRBV5-1|.|TRBJ2-2|.
TGCGCCAGCAGCGGTGACTTCAACGGCGGCGGGGAGCTGTTTTTT
CASSGDFNGGGELFF
>TRBV10-3|.|TRBJ2-2|.
TGTGCCATCAGTGACACCGGGGAGCTGTTTTTT
CAISDTGELFF
>TRBV23-1|few|TRBJ1-6|TRBD1
TGCGCCAGCAGTCCCGGCTACAGGGGTGGTTCACCCCTCCACTTT
CASSPGYRGGSPLHF
>TRBV6-5|.|TRBJ2-1|TRBD2
TGTGCCAGCAGTTACGAGTGGGGCGGGGGGATTTTGGACAATGAGCAGTTCTTC
CASSYEWGGGILDNEQFF
>TRBV29-1|.|TRBJ1-1|.
TGCAGCGTCGGACAGACTACTAACACTGAAGCTTTCTTT
CSVGQTTNTEAFF
>TRBV5-1|.|TRBJ2-3|TRBD2
TGCGCCAGCAGCTTGGGACTAGCGGCAGATACGCAGTATTTT
CASSLGLAADTQYF
>TRBV12-3/TRBV12-4|.|TRBJ1-5|TRBD1
TGTGCCAGCAGTTGGCAACAGGGGGCGCGGGGGCAGCCCCAGCATTTT
CASSWQQGARGQPQHF
>TRBV11-2|.|TRBJ1-5|.
TGTGCCAGCAGCTTGATGGGGGGGCCCCAGCATTTT
CASSLMGGPQHF
>TRBV20-1|.|TRBJ2-1|TRBD2
TGCAGTGCTAGAGATCTAGCGGGACTTAATGAGCAGTTCTTC
CSARDLAGLNEQFF
>TRBV15|.|TRBJ1-4|.
TGTGCCACCAGCAGAGTGCGCGGACAAGGCTATGAAAAACTGTTTTTT
CATSRVRGQGYEKLFF
>TRBV4-2|large|TRBJ1-1|TRBD1
TGTGCCAGCAGCCTCCCGACAGGGGGGAACACTGAAGCTTTCTTT
CASSLPTGGNTEAFF
>TRBV10-1|.|TRBJ1-1|TRBD1
TGCGCCAGCAGTGACTACCCGGGGACAGGGAACACTGAAGCTTTCTTT
CASSDYPGTGNTEAFF
>TRBV5-1|.|TRBJ2-1|.
TGCGCCAGCAGCTCGCGACAGAACAATGAGCAGTTCTTC
CASSSRQNNEQFF
>TRBV7-3|.|TRBJ1-1|.
TGTGCCAGCAGCTTAATCCAGAACACTGAAGCTTTCTTT
CASSLIQNTEAFF
>TRBV20-1|.|TRBJ2-1|TRBD2
TGCAGTGCTAACCTAGCGGGAGGGCCAAAAGAGCAGTTCTTC
CSANLAGGPKEQFF
>TRBV5-1|.|TRBJ2-3|.
TGCGCCAGCAGCTTGGGGAGCGGGCCCCCCACAGATACGCAGTATTTT
CASSLGSGPPTDTQYF
>TRBV4-1|once|TRBJ2-5|TRBD1
TGCGCCAGCAGCCAACCGGGACAGGGAAAAGAGACCCAGTACTTC
CASSQPGQGKETQYF
>TRBV6-2/TRBV6-3|.|TRBJ2-5|TRBD2
TGTGCCAGCAGTTACCCGAGCAACAGACTAGCCATGGCCCAAGAGACCCAGTACTTC
CASSYPSNRLAMAQETQYF
>TRBV6-5|few|TRBJ1-6|.
TGTGCCAGCAGTTACCCGAGAACAGTCGGTAATTCACCCCTCCACTTT
CASSYPRTVGNSPLHF
>TRBV10-1|.|TRBJ2-5|.
TGCGCCACCGACCTCCCCTTAGAGGAGACCCAGTACTTC
CATDLPLEETQYF
>TRBV30|.|TRBJ1-1|TRBD1
TGTGCCTGGAGTGTATGGACAGGTGAAGCTTTCTTT
CAWSVWTGEAFF
>TRBV5-4|.|TRBJ1-1|.
TGTGCCAGCAGCTTAGGAACGTTCATGGGGAACACTGAAGCTTTCTTT
CASSLGTFMGNTEAFF
>TRBV29-1|.|TRBJ2-2|.
TGCAGCGTTGATCAGGGGTTTACCGGGGAGCTGTTTTTT
CSVDQGFTGELFF
>TRBV4-1|.|TRBJ2-7|.
TGCGCCAGCAGCCAAGAGAGTCGGGTGCCCTACGAGCAGTACTTC
CASSQESRVPYEQYF
>TRBV5-1|once|TRBJ2-1|TRBD2
TGCGCCAGCACGATGGGAGGGCCCTACAATGAGCAGTTCTTC
CASTMGGPYNEQFF
>TRBV5-1|.|TRBJ2-1|TRBD1
TGCGCCAGCAGCGACAGGGGGATGTACAATGAGCAGTTCTTC
CASSDRGMYNEQFF
>TRBV4-1|.|TRBJ2-1|.
TGCGCCAGCAGCCAAGGCTACAATGAGCAGTTCTTC
CASSQGYNEQFF
>TRBV7-8|.|TRBJ2-3|.
TGTGCCAGCAGCTCCCTGACCCCCAAGCTCCAGTATTTT
CASSSLTPKLQYF
>TRBV7-9|.|TRBJ2-7|.
TGTGCCAGCAGCTTAGAAAGGACCTACGAGCAGTACTTC
CASSLERTYEQYF